Presented here are 11 T cell receptor beta chains from one specimen sequenced in a study of cytotoxic CD8 clonotypes in ibrutinib-treated CLL. Clones were sequenced by immunoSEQ multiplex PCR, and TCRdb holds only the in-frame ones, with some missing. Of approximately 350,000 clones in the sample, 67% were seen once. The source was PBMCs, collected after 36 months of ibrutinib treatment. The receptors here all came from a human donor with chronic lymphocytic leukemia.

CDR3 protein: CASSVGGGLDEQYF. The CDR3 coding sequence is TGTGCCAGCAGCGTAGGGGGTGGGCTCGACGAGCAGTACTTC. The chain carries TRBV9 and TRBJ2-7, with no clear D. The CDR3 contains 14 residues. The germline CDR1 and CDR2 sequences are SGDLS and YYNGEE. Trimming stripped 0 bases from V and 5 bases from J, with 12 bases between.

This chain connects TRBV7-9 to TRBJ2-2; D assignment may be TRBD1 or TRBD2 (6 bases each). This CDR3 region has 17 residues. With 8 bases removed from V and 2 bases from J, the gap between germline ends came to 21 bases. Germline V gene sequence: CDR1 SEHNR, CDR2 FQNEAQ (reference sequence). The CDR3 is CASGPYREVFNTGELFF. The CDR3 DNA reads as TGTGCCAGCGGCCCCTACAGGGAGGTTTTTAACACCGGGGAGCTGTTTTTT. Full variable domain (missing parts from reference TRBV7-9 and TRBJ2-2): DTGVSQNPRHKITKRGQNVTFRCDPISEHNRLYWYRQTLGQGPEFLTYFQNEAQLEKSRLLSDRFSAERPKGSFSTLEIQRTEQGDSAMYLCASGPYREVFNTGELFFGEGSRLTVL.

This clone was observed a handful of times. The chain carries TRBV27 and TRBJ2-7; D gene unclear. The CDR3 runs to 15 residues. Trimming took off 6 bases at V and 3 bases at J, with 18 bases between the two ends. From germline, CDR1 is MNHEY and CDR2 SMNVEV (reference sequence). The CDR3 spells CASSRIGDFDYEQYF. The CDR3 DNA sequence: TGTGCCAGCAGCCGAATTGGAGATTTCGACTACGAGCAGTACTTC.

This rearrangement joins TRBV6-1 to TRBJ2-1; D is uncertain. The germline V gene has CDR1 MNHNS and CDR2 SASEGT. The CDR3 runs to 13 residues. Between the trimmed V and J ends, which lost 4 bases and 2 bases, there was a span of 6 bases. The DNA of the CDR3 is TGTGCCAGCAGTGGGGCAGCCTACAATGAGCAGTTCTTC. This sequence encodes CASSGAAYNEQFF.

This clone was counted once. The chain carries TRBV28 and TRBJ1-1, with D perhaps TRBD1 (5 bases). Germline V gene sequence: CDR1 MDHEN, CDR2 SYDVKM. This CDR3 contains 11 residues. V was cut by 7 bases and J by 11 bases, with 14 bases left in between. The CDR3 nucleotides are TGTGCCAGCACCGACGGGGGAGGGGCTTTCTTT. It translates to CASTDGGGAFF.

The V gene is TRBV5-6, the J gene TRBJ1-2, with D hard to call. Looked up from germline, CDR1 is SGHDT and CDR2 is YYEEEE. V was pared by 4 bases and J by 1 base, with 14 bases between. CDR3 length equals 15 residues. This CDR3 reads CASSVPGLGNYGYTF. CDR3 sequence (DNA): TGTGCCAGCAGCGTACCGGGGTTGGGTAACTATGGCTACACCTTC.

The chain links TRBV15 to TRBJ2-1, with D possibly matching TRBD2 (6 bases). The CDR3 has 16 residues. Germline-derived CDR1 and CDR2 are LNHNV and YYDKDF (reference sequence). V was cut by 0 bases and J by 3 bases, with 12 bases left in between. CDR3 DNA sequence: TGTGCCACCAGCAGAGATATGGCGGGGAACTACAATGAGCAGTTCTTC. Its translation is CATSRDMAGNYNEQFF.

V is TRBV2 and J is TRBJ2-7, with 8 bases aligning to TRBD1. V was clipped by 3 bases and J by 5 bases; unmatched bases: 6. Germline V gene sequence: CDR1 SNHLY, CDR2 FYNNEI. This CDR3 is built from 14 residues. CDR3 loop: CASSDFSGGHEQYF. CDR3 coding DNA: TGTGCCAGCAGTGACTTTTCAGGGGGCCACGAGCAGTACTTC.

This chain joins TRBV29-1 and TRBJ1-2, with no clear D. Germline assignment: CDR1 SQVTM and CDR2 ANQGSEA. The CDR3 is 12 residues long. V was cut by 4 bases and J by 0 bases, with 6 bases left in between. The CDR3 bases are TGCAGCGTTGCAGCAGCTAACTATGGCTACACCTTC. This encodes CSVAAANYGYTF. Filled out from reference TRBV29-1 and TRBJ1-2, the complete variable domain reads SAVISQKPSRDICQRGTSLTIQCQVDSQVTMMFWYRQQPGQSLTLIATANQGSEATYESGFVIDKFPISRPNLTFSTLTVSNMSPEDSSIYLCSVAAANYGYTFGSGTRLTVV.

This chain joins TRBV7-6 and TRBJ2-2; the D gene is possibly TRBD1 (6 bases). Germline CDR1 is SGHVS and CDR2 is FNYEAQ. The CDR3 spans 16 residues. Trimming cost V 5 bases and J 5 bases, with 18 bases left between them. The DNA of the CDR3 is TGTGCCAGCAGCCCCACAGGGATTGGAGCAACCGGGGAGCTGTTTTTT. The encoded protein is CASSPTGIGATGELFF. Looking up the rest from reference TRBV7-6 and TRBJ2-2 gives the full variable domain: GAGVSQSPRYKVTKRGQDVALRCDPISGHVSLYWYRQALGQGPEFLTYFNYEAQQDKSGLPNDRFSAERPEGSISTLTIQRTEQRDSAMYRCASSPTGIGATGELFFGEGSRLTVL.

The J gene is TRBJ1-2, the V gene TRBV2; the D is unclear. The CDR3 sequence is 13 residues long. Trimming left V 9 bases short and J 10 bases short, with 21 bases between. Germline CDR1 and CDR2: SNHLY and FYNNEI. The CDR3 DNA reads TGTGCCAGGGAGACAAACACCGGGATGGCCTACACCTTC. This sequence encodes CARETNTGMAYTF.